This T cell receptor beta chain came from a study of OX40 agonist ivuxolimab in advanced cancers. Profiled with immunoSEQ multiplex PCR; TCRdb holds only in-frame clones, not every one. The profile shows over 40,000 clones, around four fifths of them singletons. This specimen was CD4+ or CD8+ T cells sorted from blood, taken in a trial of the OX40 agonist ivuxolimab. This TCR was sampled from an adult with an advanced solid tumor such as melanoma, head and neck, liver or kidney cancer.

The DNA for the CDR3 is TGTGCCAGTAGCGGACAGGGAGATGGCTACACCTTC. This gives the protein CASSGQGDGYTF. The chain employs TRBV19 and TRBJ1-2; 8 bases are shared with TRBD1. The trim removed 6 bases at V and 6 bases at J, leaving 3 bases unmatched. The CDR3 is 12 amino acids. The V gene's germline CDR1 is LNHDA and CDR2 SQIVND (reference sequence).